What follows are 14 T cell receptor beta chains derived from one specimen sequenced in a study of blood T cells in healthy people across ages. With a J-beta primer mix and a sample-barcoded 5' primer, a second PCR ran about 7 to 12 cycles. TCRdb redid the calling of the 5' RACE reads with MiXCR, one entry per CDR3 protein. The profile covers around 1.7 million distinct CDR3 sequences, with over 25% appearing a single time and around 7.7% taken by the ten largest. Sequenced input: blood. These receptors came from a woman under 40 in good health.

In this sample, this clonotype turned up many times. The rearrangement links TRBV6-1 to TRBJ2-3, with D tentatively TRBD1 (5 bases). Trimming pared 3 bases from V and 2 bases from J, leaving 12 bases between. The germline V gene has CDR1 MNHNS and CDR2 SASEGT. The CDR3 runs 15 residues. The CDR3 DNA is TGTGCCAGCAGTGAGGGGCATGCGGCCACAGATACGCAGTATTTT. Protein sequence: CASSEGHAATDTQYF.

This clonotype was detected a few times. The genes are TRBV24-1 and TRBJ2-6, with 8 bases aligning to TRBD2. Germline lookup yields CDR1 KGHDR and CDR2 SFDVKD. This CDR3 spans 15 amino acids. The V segment lost 6 bases and the J segment 2 bases; nucleotides outside the gene matches: 2. The CDR3 DNA is TGTGCCACCAGTAGCGGGAGTACTGGGGCCAACGTCCTGACTTTC. This sequence encodes CATSSGSTGANVLTF.

Only one count was recorded for this clonotype. The chain combines TRBV12-3 or TRBV12-4 with TRBJ1-4; D may be TRBD1 (5 bases). CDR3 length: 13 residues. V lost 8 bases, J lost 2 bases, and 9 bases lay in between. The CDR3 region is CASGGFTNEKLFF. As DNA, the CDR3 is TGTGCCAGCGGGGGGTTTACTAATGAAAAACTGTTTTTT.

This clonotype was recorded at least ten times. J is TRBJ2-1 and V is TRBV9; 9 bases are a match to TRBD2. CDR1 and CDR2 (germline): SGDLS, YYNGEE. V lost 4 bases, J lost 4 bases, and 9 bases stayed unmatched. The CDR3 consists of 16 residues. The CDR3 sequence is CASSLRATSGYNEQFF. In nucleotides, the CDR3 is TGTGCCAGCAGCCTCAGGGCGACTAGCGGATACAATGAGCAGTTCTTC.

This clonotype was found once. A much larger clonotype is one base distant, so this may be a read error. The chain has TRBV6-5 and TRBJ1-6; possibly TRBD1 for D (6 bases). The CDR3 has 15 residues. CDR1 and CDR2 (germline): MNHEY, SVGAGI. In DNA form, the CDR3 reads TGTGCCAGCAGTTACTCACAGGGAATTCTTGCACCCCCCCACTTT. Protein product: CASSYSQGILAPPHF.

This clonotype was seen only a few times. The chain employs TRBV3-1 and TRBJ2-5; D unclear. CDR1 and CDR2 (germline): LGHDT, YNNKEL (reference sequence). The CDR3 has 16 residues. V was trimmed by 2 bases and J by 5 bases, leaving 18 bases between them. This chain's CDR3 is CASSQPLQGVGETQYF. Here the CDR3 DNA reads TGTGCCAGCAGCCAACCCCTCCAAGGAGTGGGGGAGACCCAGTACTTC.

Note on this clonotype: A junction end diverges from the germline sequence, so it may reflect a read error. V gene TRBV7-9 combines with J gene TRBJ2-4; D gene uncertain. The DNA end favors TRBJ2-5, so the J call may be wrong. Germline V gene sequence: CDR1 SEHNR, CDR2 FQNEAQ (reference sequence). CDR3 size: 12 residues. CDR3 sequence (DNA): TGTGCCTGCAGCTTTGGGGAAGAGACCCAGTACTTC. Translation gives CACSFGEETQYF.

CDR3 bases: TGTGCCAGCAGCCCAAGGACAGGGGAACAGGGCGAGCAGTACTTC. The encoded protein is CASSPRTGEQGEQYF. J is TRBJ2-7 and V is TRBV9; 9 bases are shared with TRBD1. This CDR3 has 15 amino acids. Germline loops: CDR1 SGDLS, CDR2 YYNGEE. V lost 4 bases, J lost 6 bases, and 11 bases stayed unmatched.

CDR3 nucleotide sequence: TGTGCCAGTGACCGGGGACTACCAGAGACCCAGTACTTC. The encoded protein is CASDRGLPETQYF. The chain is built from TRBV2 and TRBJ2-5, with 7 bases that match TRBD2. Germline CDR1 is SNHLY and CDR2 is FYNNEI. The CDR3 is 13 residues long. Germline trimming cut 9 bases from V and 4 bases from J; bases unmatched to any gene: 8. The full variable domain, completed using reference TRBV2 and TRBJ2-5, is EPEVTQTPSHQVTQMGQEVILRCVPISNHLYFYWYRQILGQKVEFLVSFYNNEISEKSEIFDDQFSVERPDGSNFTLKIRSTKLEDSAMYFCASDRGLPETQYFGPGTRLLVL.

This clonotype was seen a single time. The V call is TRBV12-3 or TRBV12-4, the J call TRBJ2-1; D may match TRBD1 or TRBD2 (5 bases each). The CDR3 sequence is 16 residues long. Trimming cost V 8 bases and J 6 bases, with 23 bases left between them. The CDR3 spells CASGSSREMVGNEQFF. The CDR3 bases are TGTGCCAGCGGTTCGAGCAGGGAGATGGTGGGCAATGAGCAGTTCTTC.

This clonotype has just a few counts. The J gene is TRBJ1-2, the V gene TRBV21-1; the D call in the table, TRBD1, was not verified against the DNA. TRBV21-1 corresponds to a pseudogene. The CDR3 runs 16 residues. CDR3: CASSKSFWTGAYGYTF. The CDR3 nucleotides are TGTGCCAGCAGCAAATCGTTCTGGACAGGGGCCTATGGCTACACCTTC.

This clonotype was counted only a few times. The J gene is TRBJ1-1, the V gene TRBV5-1; 7 bases align to TRBD1. Germline CDR1 is SGHRS and CDR2 is YFSETQ. V shed 5 bases, J shed 0 bases, and the junction held 4 bases outside the gene matches. The CDR3 extends over 14 amino acids. This CDR3 reads CASRTGTVNTEAFF. For the CDR3, the DNA is TGCGCCAGCAGGACCGGGACAGTGAACACTGAAGCTTTCTTT.

DNA of the CDR3: TGTGCCACCAGCAGTAACAGCCCCTACGAGCAGTACTTC. It codes for CATSSNSPYEQYF. This chain joins TRBV15 and TRBJ2-7; D not certain. In germline, CDR1 is LNHNV, CDR2 YYDKDF (reference sequence). Trimming removed 3 bases from V and 2 bases from J, with 8 bases in between. The CDR3 covers 13 residues.

This clonotype was seen a few times. This chain joins TRBV5-1 and TRBJ1-1; D not resolved. The length of the CDR3 is 15 residues. The ends were cut back, 0 bases at V and 0 bases at J, with 9 bases in the middle. Germline-derived CDR1 and CDR2 are SGHRS and YFSETQ. The CDR3 DNA reads TGCGCCAGCAGCTTGGGTACATTTTTGAACACTGAAGCTTTCTTT. Amino acid sequence: CASSLGTFLNTEAFF. Together with reference TRBV5-1 and TRBJ1-1, the CDR3 gives the full variable domain: KAGVTQTPRYLIKTRGQQVTLSCSPISGHRSVSWYQQTPGQGLQFLFEYFSETQRNKGNFPGRFSGRQFSNSRSEMNVSTLELGDSALYLCASSLGTFLNTEAFFGQGTRLTVV.